The 5 T cell receptor beta chains reported below all come from one sample, sequenced in a study of T cells in Graves' hyperthyroidism and ophthalmopathy. Researchers took RNA transcripts and amplified the TCR beta CDR3 regions from them. An initial round of RT-PCR targeting the TCR CDR3 relied on the HTBI primer set. TCRdb redid the calling of the multiplex PCR reads with MiXCR, one entry per CDR3 protein. This table holds hundreds of thousands of distinct CDR3 sequences, around 13% found once. The sequencing sample was made of blood. Receptors originate from a woman aged 40 to 55 with Graves' hyperthyroidism.

This clonotype was counted between two and nine times. The V and J genes are TRBV5-1 and TRBJ1-3; D ambiguous. This CDR3 is 13 amino acids long. The germline gives CDR1 SGHRS, CDR2 YFSETQ. The V and J ends lost 5 bases and 4 bases respectively, with 10 bases between them. The CDR3 reads CASREGGGNTIYF. The CDR3 region has the DNA TGCGCCAGCAGAGAGGGAGGGGGAAACACCATATATTTT.

As regards this clonotype: A read error is possible here, since a much larger clone lies one base away. The J gene is TRBJ2-3, the V gene TRBV30; D remains ambiguous. This CDR3 has 13 amino acids. Germline loops: CDR1 GTSNPN, CDR2 SVGIG (reference sequence). The CDR3, as DNA: TGTGTCCGGAGACCTACGGGCACAGATACGCAGTATTTT. Its translation is CVRRPTGTDTQYF.

This clonotype was picked up many times. This chain joins TRBV30 and TRBJ2-3; tentative D call: TRBD1 (5 bases). Germline V gene sequence: CDR1 GTSNPN, CDR2 SVGIG (reference sequence). V dropped 4 bases and J dropped 4 bases, with 6 bases sitting between them. The CDR3 is 11 amino acids. Here the CDR3 reads CAWTRADTQYF. CDR3 sequence (DNA): TGTGCCTGGACCAGGGCAGATACGCAGTATTTT.

The rearrangement joins TRBV29-1 to TRBJ2-7; D remains ambiguous. V was clipped by 2 bases and J by 3 bases, with 20 bases between them. The CDR3 consists of 16 residues. Germline lookup yields CDR1 SQVTM and CDR2 ANQGSEA. The CDR3 coding sequence is TGCAGCGTTGAATCATCCGACGGAGTCGTCGGCTACGAGCAGTACTTC. Its translation: CSVESSDGVVGYEQYF.

This clonotype was seen once. The rearrangement links TRBV12-3 or TRBV12-4 to TRBJ1-5; maybe TRBD1 (6 bases). There are 16 residues in the CDR3. V was pared by 6 bases and J by 0 bases, with 15 bases between. The CDR3 DNA follows: TGTGCCAGCAGCAGCGGTACAGGGTATAGCAATCAGCCCCAGCATTTT. It is translated as CASSSGTGYSNQPQHF.